This entry is about one T cell receptor beta chain. The data are from a study of blood T cell repertoires in COVID-19. Across the whole study: COVID-19 samples collected from the United States, Italy and Spain covered acute and convalescent phases. Nucleic acid was either cDNA or gDNA, and it came from T cells, B-cell-depleted T cells, or PBMCs.

Trimming pared 0 bases from V and 2 bases from J, leaving 17 bases between. This CDR3 has 17 residues. Per germline, CDR1 SGHNT and CDR2 YYREEE (reference sequence). In the authors' workflow: Amplification with reference gene primers provided the estimates of nucleated cell counts. Profiled with immunoSEQ multiplex PCR; TCRdb holds only in-frame clones, not every one. The DNA was the basis for D and trimming; V, J and clone size are from that table. Of 250,000 or so clones in the sample, 70% to 80% were seen once. Sequencing input: peripheral blood. This TCR was sampled from a woman older than 75 with acute or convalescent COVID-19. The V gene is TRBV5-4, the J gene TRBJ2-5; D ambiguous. This CDR3 reads CASSLALGRSTQETQYF. The CDR3 DNA is TGTGCCAGCAGCTTGGCCCTCGGCAGGTCAACTCAAGAGACCCAGTACTTC.